The rows below give T cell receptor beta chains drawn from one sample of a study of Ad26.COV2.S vaccination and SARS-CoV-2 variants. The method was immunoSEQ multiplex PCR; TCRdb's version includes in-frame clones alone and lacks a portion of them. The repertoire holds roughly 460,000 clones, with 80% to 90% as singletons. The specimen was peripheral blood, collected in a trial of Ad26.COV2.S vaccine versus placebo. These receptor sequences come from a person between 18 and 59 years old who received the Ad26.COV2.S COVID-19 vaccine or a placebo. CDR3s include the opening cysteine and the closing phenylalanine or tryptophan. D genes are given only for firm matches. A row's size may be missing; if present it is once, few, many or a size class.

. | TRBJ1-5 | TRBV28 | . | TGTGCCAGCAGGCCACTCGAATCGCCCCAGCATTTT | CASRPLESPQHF
TRBD2 | TRBJ2-7 | TRBV27 | once | TGTGCCAGCAGTCCAGGGACTACTTCCTACGAGCAGTACTTC | CASSPGTTSYEQYF
TRBD1 | TRBJ1-5 | TRBV7-2 | . | TGTGCCAGCAGCTCGACCTCAGGGGGCTCGGATCAGCCCCAGCATTTT | CASSSTSGGSDQPQHF
. | TRBJ1-4 | TRBV7-5 | few | TGTGCCAGAAGCCCCGGGGGACTTTGCTGGGAAAAACTGTTTTTT | CARSPGGLCWEKLFF
TRBD1 | TRBJ2-7 | TRBV5-1 | . | TGCGCCAGCAGCCCCGGGCTGGACAGGGGAACCTACGAGCAGTACTTC | CASSPGLDRGTYEQYF
. | TRBJ1-2 | TRBV3-1/TRBV3-2 | . | TGTGCCAGCAGCCCCGGACATTCGGAGGGCTACACCTTC | CASSPGHSEGYTF
TRBD1 | TRBJ1-1 | TRBV7-2 | . | TGTGCCAGCAGCAAATTACAGGGGCGCGGTGAAGCTTTCTTT | CASSKLQGRGEAFF
. | TRBJ1-2 | TRBV18 | . | TGTGCCAGCTCACCTGCCACGGTGGATGGCTATGGCTACACCTTC | CASSPATVDGYGYTF
TRBD1 | TRBJ1-2 | TRBV29-1 | . | TGCAGCGTTGTGGGGACAGCTAGTGGTAACTATGGCTACACCTTC | CSVVGTASGNYGYTF
TRBD2 | TRBJ2-1 | TRBV6-8 | once | TGTGCCAGCCCCAACACCGGGACTAGCGGGCTTGAGCGGGGCAATGAGCAGTTCTTC | CASPNTGTSGLERGNEQFF
. | TRBJ2-5 | TRBV11-2 | . | TGTGCCAGCAGCTGGGGCCTACAAGAGACCCAGTACTTC | CASSWGLQETQYF
TRBD1 | TRBJ2-1 | TRBV27 | . | TGTGCCAGCAGGGACGGGACAGCATACAATGAGCAGTTCTTC | CASRDGTAYNEQFF
. | TRBJ1-3 | TRBV6-5 | . | TGTGCCAGTAAGAGCAAAGCGACATCTGGAAACACCATATATTTT | CASKSKATSGNTIYF
. | TRBJ2-6 | TRBV7-9 | once | TGTGCCAGCAGCTTAATCGTCCTTTCCGGGGCCAACGTCCTGACTTTC | CASSLIVLSGANVLTF
TRBD1 | TRBJ1-1 | TRBV7-9 | . | TGTGCCAGCAGCATAGGGGACAGGACGAACACTGAAGCTTTCTTT | CASSIGDRTNTEAFF
. | TRBJ2-1 | TRBV5-1 | once | TGCGCCAGCAGCTTGAACCAGGGCCTCAATGAGCAGTTCTTC | CASSLNQGLNEQFF
. | TRBJ2-2 | TRBV13 | once | TGTGCCAGCAGAGGGAGCAGGGCTGCCGGGGAGCTGTTTTTT | CASRGSRAAGELFF
TRBD1 | TRBJ2-1 | TRBV4-2 | . | TGTGCCAGCAGCCGACTGACAGGGGAGACGAATGAGCAGTTCTTC | CASSRLTGETNEQFF
. | TRBJ1-4 | TRBV29-1 | . | TGCAGCGTTGAGGCTGACCGAGAGGGAACTACTGAAAAACTGTTTTTT | CSVEADREGTTEKLFF
TRBD1 | TRBJ2-5 | TRBV27 | . | TGTGCCAGCAGCATCCGGACAGGGGAAGAGACCCAGTACTTC | CASSIRTGEETQYF
. | TRBJ2-1 | TRBV3-1/TRBV3-2 | . | TGTGCCAGCAGCCAAGTTCGGGAATACTCCTACAATGAGCAGTTCTTC | CASSQVREYSYNEQFF
. | TRBJ1-4 | TRBV15 | . | TGTGCCACCAGCAGGTTTTCGGGGGGTAGGGAAAAACTGTTTTTT | CATSRFSGGREKLFF
TRBD2 | TRBJ2-2 | TRBV4-2 | . | TGTGCCAGCAGCCATTTAAAGATAGCGGGACTAGTAAACACCGGGGAGCTGTTTTTT | CASSHLKIAGLVNTGELFF
. | TRBJ1-4 | TRBV11-2 | . | TGTGCCAGCAGCTTAGCACGTTTTAATGAAAAACTGTTTTTT | CASSLARFNEKLFF
. | TRBJ1-5 | TRBV27 | . | TGTGCCACCAGTTTTCTAGGTCAGCCCCAGCATTTT | CATSFLGQPQHF
. | TRBJ2-3 | TRBV27 | . | TGTGCCAGCAGTTTATCGCCGCTAGCAGCACTTTATAGCACAGATACGCAGTATTTT | CASSLSPLAALYSTDTQYF
. | TRBJ1-4 | TRBV6-2/TRBV6-3 | . | TGTGCCAGCAGTTACTCGAAGACAGGAACGGAAAAACTGTTTTTT | CASSYSKTGTEKLFF
. | TRBJ1-4 | TRBV20-1 | . | TGCAGTGCTAGTGACAGCGAAAAACTGTTTTTT | CSASDSEKLFF
. | TRBJ1-1 | TRBV6-1 | . | TGTGCCAGCAGTGAAGCTCTAAGGGGAGGAGATAACACTGAAGCTTTCTTT | CASSEALRGGDNTEAFF
. | TRBJ1-6 | TRBV4-1 | . | TGCGCCAGCAGCCAAGAAGGCCAGGGGCCGGTTCCCCTCCACTTT | CASSQEGQGPVPLHF
. | TRBJ1-4 | TRBV19 | . | TGTGCCAGCCACCGGAGGGGGGCTAATGAAAAACTGTTTTTT | CASHRRGANEKLFF
. | TRBJ1-1 | TRBV6-5 | once | TGTGCCAGCAGTTACCTAGGGGGCACTGAAGCTTTCTTT | CASSYLGGTEAFF
. | TRBJ2-1 | TRBV18 | . | TGTGCCAGCTCACAAAACTTAGGTAAAGGGTACAATGAGCAGTTCTTC | CASSQNLGKGYNEQFF
. | TRBJ1-6 | TRBV11-1 | . | TGTGCCAGCAGCTTAGACAGGAATTCACCCCTCCACTTT | CASSLDRNSPLHF
TRBD1 | TRBJ2-6 | TRBV11-2 | . | TGTGCCAGCAGCCCACCCTCCCGACAGGGCCCTGGGGCCAACGTCCTGACTTTC | CASSPPSRQGPGANVLTF
. | TRBJ1-1 | TRBV7-9 | . | TGTGCCACCACCGAGGCCTTGAACACTGAAGCTTTCTTT | CATTEALNTEAFF
TRBD1 | TRBJ2-7 | TRBV5-1 | . | TGCGCCAGCAGCTCCGGACAGGGAAACCAGTACTTC | CASSSGQGNQYF
. | TRBJ2-1 | TRBV6-5 | . | TGTGCCAGCGGGGGAGCTTATAATGAGCAGTTCTTC | CASGGAYNEQFF
. | TRBJ2-7 | TRBV19 | . | TGTGCCAGTAGTATTGGTGGGAGTCACGACCGCAACGAGCAGTACTTC | CASSIGGSHDRNEQYF
TRBD2 | TRBJ2-5 | TRBV11-2 | . | TGTGCCAGCAGCTTAGGGGACTTAGCGGGAAAAAAAGAGACCCAGTACTTC | CASSLGDLAGKKETQYF
. | TRBJ1-6 | TRBV11-2 | . | TGTGCCAGCAGCTTAGAGGGTACGAGCTCCTATAATTCACCCCTCCACTTT | CASSLEGTSSYNSPLHF
. | TRBJ2-7 | TRBV28 | . | TGTGCCAGCAGTTTAGGGTCGGCAGGGTCCTACGAGCAGTACTTC | CASSLGSAGSYEQYF
TRBD2 | TRBJ2-1 | TRBV19 | . | TGTGCCAGTAGAGGGAGGGGGACTAGCGGATACAATGAGCAGTTCTTC | CASRGRGTSGYNEQFF
. | TRBJ2-7 | TRBV15 | . | TGTGCCACCAGCAGAGATGAGCGGTACGAGCGGTACTTC | CATSRDERYERYF
TRBD1 | TRBJ2-7 | TRBV6-5 | . | TGTGCCACCACCCGACAGGGGGTCGGCTACGAGCAGTACTTC | CATTRQGVGYEQYF
TRBD1 | TRBJ1-5 | TRBV27 | . | TGTGCCAGCAGAGTAAACAGGGGGCCCAATCAGCCCCAGCATTTT | CASRVNRGPNQPQHF
TRBD1 | TRBJ2-1 | TRBV27 | . | TGTGCCAGCAGTTTAACCGGGACAGCCAACAATGAGCAGTTCTTC | CASSLTGTANNEQFF
. | TRBJ1-3 | TRBV2 | . | TGTGCCAGCAGTAAACAGGGTTCCGGAAACACCATATATTTT | CASSKQGSGNTIYF
TRBD1 | TRBJ2-3 | TRBV9 | . | TGTGCCAGCAGCGTGGGACAGGGGGCAGGGGATACGCAGTATTTT | CASSVGQGAGDTQYF